Listed below are T cell receptor beta chains from one sample, sequenced in a study of blood T cell repertoires in COVID-19. TCRdb keeps only in-frame clones here, not all; method: immunoSEQ multiplex PCR. There are about 120,000 clones in the sample; roughly 81% occur only once, and over 9.5% lies in the top ten. Sequenced input: peripheral blood. The receptors shown here come from a human donor in a cohort sampled during active COVID-19. The conserved cysteine and the conserved F or W are not part of the CDR3 here. D genes are given only for firm matches.

J: TRBJ2-7
V: TRBV7-2
D: NA
length: 11
CDR3: ASSSAASYEQY

J: TRBJ2-2
V: TRBV5-1
D: TRBD1
length: 15
CDR3: ASSKDRGQDNTGELF

J: TRBJ1-1
V: TRBV7-8
D: NA
length: 14
CDR3: ASSSYRAPMNTEAF

J: TRBJ2-3
V: TRBV4-1
D: NA
length: 15
CDR3: ASSQDFAVFSTDTQY

J: TRBJ2-7
V: TRBV5-4
D: TRBD1
length: 12
CDR3: ASSWGTGGYEQY

J: TRBJ2-2
V: TRBV11-1
D: TRBD1
length: 15
CDR3: ASSLALRGRNTGELF

J: TRBJ2-7
V: TRBV4-2
D: TRBD2
length: 12
CDR3: ASSQDGGWREQY

J: TRBJ1-4
V: TRBV7-2
D: TRBD1
length: 13
CDR3: ASSRGQGPNEKLF

J: TRBJ1-2
V: TRBV21-1
D: NA
length: 12
CDR3: ASSKVKGTPGYT

J: TRBJ1-2
V: TRBV29-1
D: NA
length: 10
CDR3: SVEDPLRGYT

J: TRBJ2-3
V: TRBV5-1
D: NA
length: 12
CDR3: ASSLRDSTDTQY

J: TRBJ2-5
V: TRBV7-2
D: NA
length: 13
CDR3: ASSARTGLYETQY

J: TRBJ2-1
V: TRBV29-1
D: TRBD2
length: 17
CDR3: SAGVRTGLAGASYNEQF